The TCR beta chain under discussion was sequenced for a study of tissue T cells after allogeneic stem cell transplantation (dated 2022 in TCRdb). Looking at the study overall: The study profiled TCR beta repertoires across many tissues from research autopsies of patients with and without GVHD, plus mouse models of GVHD. The human arm was a prospective observational study without blinding or randomization.

The label giving this sample's time point can be read as: mouse harvest day 7 after allogeneic transplant. Mouse grafts consisting of 10^7 T-cell-depleted bone marrow cells combined with 10^6 splenic CD5+ T cells were administered by tail vein injection. A major MHC-mismatch B6 (H2b) into BALB/c (H2d) model was used to model mouse GVHD, and tissues were profiled at day 7 or 14. On day 7 or 14 post-transplant, mouse tissues and retro-orbital blood were harvested with separate sterile tools for each animal, and livers were flushed before harvest. Before genomic DNA was isolated with the DNeasy Blood & Tissue Kit, mouse tissues were minced with razor blades in buffered saline. Overall results and qualifications from the work: Which tissue TCRs were alloreactive or antigen-specific was not determined in the study, and some of the clones might have been host cells that persisted. Only a few T cell clones appeared in more than one patient, yet motif-based clustering showed tissue-specific repertoire signatures that were shared between patients. In both patients and mice, T cells from blood and spleen picked up only a limited part of the TCR repertoire that was detected in tissues. A small and clinically heterogeneous patient cohort was studied, and sampling depth was acknowledged as a limitation. Within patients, how anatomically similar tissues were was a major factor shaping TCR repertoire composition, regardless of disease or transplant status.

The library was obtained by the immunoSEQ multiplex PCR assay. Adaptive Biotechnologies performed TCRbeta CDR3 sequencing at survey depth and reported CDR3 sequences, V/J genes, productive frequency, and template counts. TCR beta CDR3 regions were amplified from genomic DNA rather than RNA. The published analysis was carried out like this. Jensen-Shannon divergence was used to quantify pairwise repertoire overlap between tissues, with a value of 1 indicating complete divergence and a value of 0 indicating identical repertoires. Based on pairwise JSD values, tissues were grouped by single-linkage agglomerative hierarchical clustering, and the results were shown as dendrograms. GLIPH2 was run on all patient samples with simulation_depth 1000, kmer_min_depth 3 and cdr3_length_cutoff 8, and groups with more than two unique CDR3s were retained. In a standardized tissue-overlap score, Jaccard GLIPH-group overlap across patients was extrapolated to a standard repertoire size of 1000 clones. Linear mixed-effect models, with tissue included as a fixed effect and individual included as a random effect, were used to assess associations of diversity with clinical or experimental variables. TCRdb stores this immuneACCESS table with in-frame sequences only. Part of the clones is absent; in the studies checked, under half of the shortfall reflects unresolved V genes, and no reason is known for the rest. Clone size and the V and J calls come from that table; the DNA yielded D and trimming. Here the sample has approximately 6,600 clones; 40% to 60% occur a single time. The ten largest account for roughly 8% of the sample.

Comments on this clone: What this receptor recognizes is not known. Throughout, gene names and germline sequences are given for the mouse. The CDR3 end lies 1 residue beyond the end of the read and is filled in from the germline J gene.

The germline V gene encodes CDR1 SGHLS and CDR2 HYDKME. After removal of 2 bases from V and 3 bases from J, the junction retains 8 bases not matched to a gene. There are 17 amino acids in the CDR3, from cysteine to phenylalanine inclusive. Part of the CDR3 DNA is given, 48 bases translated from base 1. The sequence came from a female BALB/c mouse given C57BL/6 T cells with graft-versus-host disease after an allogeneic hematopoietic cell transplant. The chain is assembled from TRBV12-2 and TRBJ2-3; 12 bases in between match TRBD2. The sequenced material came from lymph node tissue. The CDR3 is CASSPWDWGDGAETLYF. The CDR3 bases that were read are TGTGCCAGCTCTCCCTGGGACTGGGGGGATGGGGCAGAAACGCTGTAT. Extended through the reference TRBV12-2 and TRBJ2-3 proteins, this CDR3 yields the full variable domain: NSGVVQSPRYIIKGKGERSILKCIPISGHLSVAWYQQTQGQELKFFIQHYDKMERDKGNLPSRFSVQQFDDYHSEMNMSALELEDSAVYFCASSPWDWGDGAETLYFGSGTRLTVL.